Here is one T cell receptor beta chain with its context. Its antigen is unknown. The sample is drawn from a study of OX40 agonist ivuxolimab in advanced cancers. Study overall: Ivuxolimab doses were 0.01, 0.1, 0.3, 1.5, 3 or 10 mg/kg every 2 weeks. Dose-escalation patients had hepatocellular carcinoma, melanoma, renal cell or head and neck cancer. General observations from the study: Relatively little clonal expansion, among the lowest observed, appeared in partial responders at 0.1-3.0 mg/kg.

Germline lookup yields CDR1 SGHTA and CDR2 FQGNSA. The CDR3 length is 17 residues. V trimming: 1 base; J trimming: 3 bases; junction bases outside the gene matches: 10. Repertoires were generated with immunoSEQ multiplex PCR, while TCRdb's copy carries only in-frame clones and drops some. The data contain 7,000 or so clones, about 74% of them seen just once; the ten biggest clones take up just under 25%. The sample in question was CD4+ or CD8+ T cells sorted from blood, obtained in a trial of the OX40 agonist ivuxolimab. The J gene is TRBJ2-5, the V gene TRBV7-2; 8 bases are shared with TRBD2. The sequence was obtained from an adult with an advanced solid tumor such as melanoma, head and neck, liver or kidney cancer. The CDR3 protein is CASSLVGRGGEKETQYF. CDR3 in DNA: TGTGCCAGCAGCTTAGTCGGCCGGGGGGGCGAGAAAGAGACCCAGTACTTC.